The 2 T cell receptor beta chains given below trace back to one sample, sequenced in a study of T-cell memory formation after mild COVID-19. Using its own MiXCR run on the 5' RACE reads, TCRdb lists one record per CDR3 protein. The sample consists of almost 550,000 distinct CDR3 sequences, just over 20% of them appearing once. What was sequenced was PBMCs or a T cell subset sorted from them (not recorded which). The receptors here all came from an adult woman who had mild COVID-19 (a few samples of this study predate the infection). Cell type and time point are not known.

A few counts support this clonotype. The V gene is TRBV20-1, the J gene TRBJ1-2; 12 bases are shared with TRBD1. Germline V CDR1 and CDR2: DFQATT, SNEGSKA (reference sequence). The CDR3 has 16 amino acids. Trimming at V came to 6 bases and at J to 0 bases, leaving 8 bases not matched to a gene. CDR3 coding DNA: TGCAGTGCAACGCCCGGGACAGGGGGCCCTAACTATGGCTACACCTTC. It codes for CSATPGTGGPNYGYTF.

This rearrangement joins TRBV5-1 to TRBJ1-4; TRBD1 matches 9 bases. The length of the CDR3 is 15 residues. The ends lost 4 bases at V and 8 bases at J; junction bases unmatched: 9. Per germline, CDR1 SGHRS and CDR2 YFSETQ. CDR3 protein: CASSVGQGGGEKLFF. CDR3 DNA: TGCGCCAGCAGCGTGGGACAGGGAGGAGGCGAAAAACTGTTTTTT.